This is a list of T cell receptor beta chains from one sample in a study of cytomegalovirus exposure and HLA in healthy donors. Clones were read by immunoSEQ multiplex PCR, and TCRdb kept only the in-frame ones, dropping some. The table includes about 120,000 clones, 75% to 85% detected once. The sample was PBMCs. The source of these receptors is a man aged 30-40 years in good health and CMV-seropositive. Both conserved end residues are part of each CDR3. D genes are given only for firm matches. Size tells how often a clone was seen (once, few, many) or the class of an expanded clone, and some rows leave it out.

>TRBV7-3|TRBD2|TRBJ2-3|-
CASSPSGERGGPDTQYF
TGTGCCAGCAGCCCCTCCGGGGAGCGGGGGGGCCCCGATACGCAGTATTTT
>TRBV20-1|-|TRBJ1-3|-
CSAPRRGTIYF
TGCAGTGCTCCCAGACGGGGTACCATATATTTT
>TRBV4-1|-|TRBJ2-7|-
CASSPPSRAGAVYEQYF
TGCGCCAGCAGCCCCCCCTCAAGGGCAGGGGCTGTTTACGAGCAGTACTTC
>TRBV19|TRBD1|TRBJ1-1|few
CASSRGTGNTEAFF
TGTGCCAGTAGTAGAGGGACAGGGAACACTGAAGCTTTCTTT
>TRBV4-2|TRBD1|TRBJ2-2|few
CASSHHGQVGGELFF
TGTGCCAGCAGCCATCACGGACAGGTGGGCGGGGAGCTGTTTTTT
>TRBV7-2|TRBD1|TRBJ1-3|-
CASSWATGGGNTIYF
TGTGCCAGCAGCTGGGCGACAGGGGGTGGAAACACCATATATTTT
>TRBV27|TRBD1|TRBJ2-5|-
CASSLARTGKETQYF
TGTGCCAGCAGTTTAGCCCGGACAGGGAAAGAGACCCAGTACTTC
>TRBV4-1|TRBD1|TRBJ1-2|-
CASSQDVAGGNYGYTF
TGCGCCAGCAGCCAAGATGTGGCAGGGGGCAACTATGGCTACACCTTC
>TRBV5-6|-|TRBJ1-2|-
CASTKRKDYGYTF
TGTGCCAGCACGAAGAGGAAGGATTATGGCTACACCTTC
>TRBV5-1|-|TRBJ1-5|-
CASSLTGQPQHF
TGCGCCAGCAGCTTAACGGGTCAGCCCCAGCATTTT
>TRBV6-1|TRBD2|TRBJ2-1|-
CASSEVASGGSYNEQFF
TGTGCCAGCAGTGAAGTGGCTAGCGGGGGCTCCTACAATGAGCAGTTCTTC
>TRBV6-6|-|TRBJ1-2|-
CASRPDYGYTF
TGTGCCAGCAGACCGGACTATGGCTACACCTTC
>TRBV4-1|TRBD1|TRBJ2-7|-
CASSPGAGGSYEQYF
TGCGCCAGCAGCCCAGGGGCAGGGGGCTCCTACGAGCAGTACTTC
>TRBV19|TRBD1|TRBJ2-7|-
CASSLQGDQPYEQYF
TGTGCCAGTAGTTTACAGGGGGATCAACCCTACGAGCAGTACTTC
>TRBV4-1|-|TRBJ1-6|-
CASSHLLGQNSPLHF
TGCGCCAGCAGCCATCTCTTAGGACAGAATTCACCCCTCCACTTT
>TRBV7-3|TRBD1|TRBJ1-1|-
CASSRDSTAEAFF
TGTGCCAGCAGCCGGGACAGTACGGCTGAAGCTTTCTTT
>TRBV9|-|TRBJ1-2|-
CASSVGGNHGYTF
TGTGCCAGCAGCGTAGGCGGGAACCATGGCTACACCTTC
>TRBV19|-|TRBJ2-3|-
CASSIAGWGSDTQYF
TGTGCCAGTAGTATTGCGGGGTGGGGCTCGGATACGCAGTATTTT
>TRBV2|TRBD1|TRBJ1-6|-
CASSDRENSPLHF
TGTGCCAGCAGCGACAGGGAAAATTCACCCCTCCACTTT
>TRBV9|-|TRBJ2-2|-
CASSVASRVTTGELFF
TGTGCCAGCAGCGTAGCTTCCAGGGTAACCACCGGGGAGCTGTTTTTT
>TRBV4-1|TRBD1|TRBJ2-7|-
CASSPDRANYEQYF
TGCGCCAGCAGCCCGGACAGGGCAAACTACGAGCAGTACTTC
>TRBV9|-|TRBJ1-1|-
CASSVVQGNTEAFF
TGTGCCAGCAGCGTAGTGCAGGGGAACACTGAAGCTTTCTTT
>TRBV28|-|TRBJ1-6|-
CASSFPQGSDSPLHF
TGTGCCAGCAGTTTCCCACAGGGTTCGGATTCACCCCTCCACTTT
>TRBV6-1|-|TRBJ1-2|-
CASSPSGGYFYGYTF
TGTGCCAGCAGCCCCTCGGGGGGGTACTTTTATGGCTACACCTTC
>TRBV19|TRBD1|TRBJ2-5|-
CASSPDRVGETQYF
TGTGCCAGTAGTCCGGACAGGGTCGGGGAGACCCAGTACTTC
>TRBV29-1|-|TRBJ1-2|-
CSVEAGGDGYTF
TGCAGCGTTGAAGCTGGAGGAGACGGCTACACCTTC
>TRBV19|-|TRBJ1-4|-
CASSINAQTSNEKLFF
TGTGCCAGTAGTATAAATGCCCAGACTTCTAATGAAAAACTGTTTTTT
>TRBV28|TRBD1|TRBJ1-2|few
CASSLSGQGYGYTF
TGTGCCAGCAGTTTATCGGGACAGGGATATGGCTACACCTTC
>TRBV14|-|TRBJ1-1|-
CASSQDFRGNTEAFF
TGTGCCAGCAGCCAAGATTTCCGGGGAAACACTGAAGCTTTCTTT
>TRBV11-2|-|TRBJ1-6|-
CASSPYGDSPLHF
TGTGCCAGCAGCCCCTACGGGGATTCACCCCTCCACTTT
>TRBV9|TRBD2|TRBJ2-5|-
CASSAYIGLAVETQYF
TGTGCCAGCAGCGCCTACATAGGACTAGCGGTGGAGACCCAGTACTTC
>TRBV7-6|-|TRBJ1-4|-
CASSLSLNEKLFF
TGTGCCAGCAGCTTATCCCTTAATGAAAAACTGTTTTTT
>TRBV9|TRBD2|TRBJ2-3|-
CASSVETWGAGGKTYTDTQYF
TGTGCCAGCAGCGTAGAAACGTGGGGGGCGGGGGGTAAAACCTACACAGATACGCAGTATTTT
>TRBV7-8|-|TRBJ1-2|-
CASSSRLYGYTF
TGTGCCAGCAGCTCACGGTTGTATGGCTACACCTTC
>TRBV4-2|-|TRBJ1-2|-
CASSQDSSVYTF
TGTGCCAGCAGCCAAGATTCTTCTGTCTACACCTTC
>TRBV6-1|-|TRBJ2-7|-
CASTLSPAYEQYF
TGTGCCAGCACCCTCTCCCCAGCCTACGAGCAGTACTTC
>TRBV10-1|-|TRBJ1-1|-
CASSGTAGNTEAFF
TGCGCCAGCAGTGGGACAGCCGGTAACACTGAAGCTTTCTTT
>TRBV4-1|TRBD1|TRBJ1-3|-
CASSQESIRGPGNTIYF
TGCGCCAGCAGCCAAGAGAGTATAAGGGGGCCGGGAAACACCATATATTTT
>TRBV29-1|-|TRBJ1-4|-
CSVCCQDMKRLFF
TGCAGCGTTTGCTGTCAGGATATGAAAAGACTGTTTTTT
>TRBV9|-|TRBJ2-5|-
CASSVGAQETQYF
TGTGCCAGCAGCGTGGGGGCTCAAGAGACCCAGTACTTC
>TRBV2|-|TRBJ1-2|-
CASRARGYTF
TGTGCCAGCAGGGCCCGTGGCTACACCTTC
>TRBV4-2|TRBD1|TRBJ2-7|few
CASSPRQGSISSYEQYF
TGTGCCAGCAGCCCGCGACAGGGGTCAATTTCTTCCTACGAGCAGTACTTC
>TRBV6-7|TRBD1|TRBJ1-1|-
CARRTPGQGNTEAFF
TGTGCCAGAAGAACGCCGGGACAGGGGAACACTGAAGCTTTCTTT
>TRBV6-1|-|TRBJ1-4|-
CASSERGNEKLFF
TGTGCCAGCAGTGAGAGAGGGAATGAAAAACTGTTTTTT
>TRBV29-1|-|TRBJ2-3|-
CSVGLSDTQYF
TGCAGCGTTGGTCTGTCAGATACGCAGTATTTT
>TRBV1|-|TRBJ1-4|-
CTSSRIQQPTNEKLFF
TGCACCAGCAGCCGCATTCAACAGCCAACTAATGAAAAACTGTTTTTT
>TRBV27|-|TRBJ1-1|-
CASSLREGTEAFF
TGTGCCAGCAGTTTGCGGGAGGGGACTGAAGCTTTCTTT
>TRBV27|TRBD1|TRBJ1-2|-
CASSLSAGRGLGYGYTF
TGTGCCAGCAGTTTATCGGCCGGCAGGGGGCTTGGCTATGGCTACACCTTC
>TRBV15|TRBD1|TRBJ1-1|-
CATKRGRGTEAFF
TGTGCCACCAAAAGGGGGCGGGGTACTGAAGCTTTCTTT
>TRBV5-6|TRBD1|TRBJ2-4|few
CASSHRDRGPTLAKNIQYF
TGTGCCAGCAGCCACCGGGACAGGGGCCCGACTCTAGCCAAAAACATTCAGTACTTC
>TRBV5-6|TRBD2|TRBJ2-5|-
CASSLSPSGGETQYF
TGTGCCAGCAGCTTGTCCCCCTCGGGGGGAGAGACCCAGTACTTC